These T cell receptor beta chains were read from a single sample in a study of blood T cell repertoires in COVID-19. Generated by immunoSEQ multiplex PCR, the TCRdb table keeps only in-frame clones and is missing some. The data contain 250,000 or so clones, around nine tenths of them seen just once; the ten biggest clones take up roughly 8.5%. The sample taken for sequencing was peripheral blood. The receptors shown here come from a man in his forties with active or convalescent COVID-19. Each CDR3 is given with its conserved first and last residue. D genes are given only for firm matches. Size is omitted from some rows. Given values are once, few, many or a class for expanded clones.

D gene,clone size,V gene,J gene,CDR3 DNA,CDR3 protein
.,.,TRBV19,TRBJ1-1,TGTGCCAGCAAACCGGGACAGAACACTGAAGCTTTCTTT,CASKPGQNTEAFF
TRBD1,.,TRBV5-1,TRBJ1-4,TGCGCCAGCAGTTTTAGGACAGGGATGAATGAAAAACTGTTTTTT,CASSFRTGMNEKLFF
.,.,TRBV11-2,TRBJ2-7,TGTGCCAGCACCCCACCCGGGACAACCTACGAGCAGTACTTC,CASTPPGTTYEQYF
.,.,TRBV5-1,TRBJ1-5,TGCGCCAGCAGCTTGGGGGACATCTCTCCGGGAAGCAATCAGCCCCAGCATTTT,CASSLGDISPGSNQPQHF
.,.,TRBV5-1,TRBJ1-6,TGCGCCAGCAGCTTGGGTCGGGAGGGGAATTCACCCCTCCACTTT,CASSLGREGNSPLHF
.,.,TRBV19,TRBJ1-2,TGTGCCAGTAGTATGGGGCCAGACTATGGCTACACCTTC,CASSMGPDYGYTF
TRBD2,.,TRBV18,TRBJ2-4,TGTGCCAGCTCACCGGGACTAGCGGGGGGTGAAAACTTC,CASSPGLAGGENF
TRBD2,once,TRBV10-3,TRBJ2-5,TGTGCCATCAGAATCGCGGGGGGACAAGAGACCCAGTACTTC,CAIRIAGGQETQYF
.,.,TRBV11-1,TRBJ1-6,TGTGCCAGCAGCGAGGGGGTCAGGGGTAATTCACCCCTCCACTTT,CASSEGVRGNSPLHF
.,.,TRBV7-9,TRBJ1-4,TGTGCCAGCAGACCTGTCGGGACAAGGAATGAAAAACTGTTTTTT,CASRPVGTRNEKLFF
TRBD1,few,TRBV29-1,TRBJ1-5,TGCAGCGTTGATGTTACCCGACAGGGTAGGAGCAATCAGCCCCAGCATTTT,CSVDVTRQGRSNQPQHF
.,.,TRBV12-2,TRBJ1-5,TGTGCAAGTCGCTTACGAGGCGGAGATCAGCCCCAGCATTTT,CASRLRGGDQPQHF
TRBD1,.,TRBV6-4,TRBJ2-1,TGTGCCAGCAGTGACTCGATGGGACAGGTATCCGTTATACATGATGAGCAGTTCTTC,CASSDSMGQVSVIHDEQFF
TRBD1,.,TRBV20-1,TRBJ1-5,TGCAGTGCTAGTGGGGACAGGCGAAGTTATAGCAATCAGCCCCAGCATTTT,CSASGDRRSYSNQPQHF
.,.,TRBV10-3,TRBJ2-3,TGTGCCATGCTACTGGAGGGGACGCGTGATGGGGGGACGCAGTATTTT,CAMLLEGTRDGGTQYF
.,.,TRBV7-9,TRBJ1-1,TGTGCCAGCAGCTTAATTGGGAGGGACACTGAAGCTTTCTTT,CASSLIGRDTEAFF
.,.,TRBV20-1,TRBJ2-1,TGCAGTGTCGTGCTGAGCCATGAGCAGTTCTTC,CSVVLSHEQFF
.,.,TRBV24-1,TRBJ1-1,TGTGCCACCAGTGATGGTTACAAGACAGAAGCCGGGGCTTTCTTT,CATSDGYKTEAGAFF
TRBD1,.,TRBV27,TRBJ2-7,TGTGCCAGCAGTTTGAAACAGGGGTTGTACGAGCAGTACTTC,CASSLKQGLYEQYF
.,.,TRBV5-4,TRBJ2-1,TGTGCCAGCAGCTTGGCGTTACGAAGGGGGGGTGCTGTCAATGAGCAGTTCTTC,CASSLALRRGGAVNEQFF
.,.,TRBV28,TRBJ2-3,TGTGCCAGCAGTTTGGGGGACTCTACGCAGTATTTT,CASSLGDSTQYF
TRBD1,.,TRBV27,TRBJ2-7,TGTGCCAGCAGTTTAAGGGGGCCCTCCCTGTACGAGCAGTACTTC,CASSLRGPSLYEQYF
TRBD1,.,TRBV6-6,TRBJ1-5,TGTGCCAGCAGGCAGGGGGCGAGAAGCAATCAGCCCCAGCATTTT,CASRQGARSNQPQHF
.,.,TRBV21-1,TRBJ2-5,TGTGCCAGCAGGTCTAGCGGTGGGAAGCAAGAGACCCAGTACTTC,CASRSSGGKQETQYF
TRBD1,.,TRBV29-1,TRBJ1-1,TGCAGCGTTGAAGACTGGACAGGGAAAACTGAAGCTTTCTTT,CSVEDWTGKTEAFF
TRBD1,.,TRBV19,TRBJ1-1,TGTGCCAGTAAGGACCCGGGACAGGGTGACGAGGGAGCTTTCTTT,CASKDPGQGDEGAFF
TRBD2,few,TRBV11-3,TRBJ2-7,TGTGCCAGCAGCCAATACGGGGGGTCCGGGGAGCAGTACTTC,CASSQYGGSGEQYF
.,few,TRBV29-1,TRBJ1-5,TGCAGCGTTGAGGAGAACGCGGGTCAGCCCCAGCATTTT,CSVEENAGQPQHF
.,.,TRBV19,TRBJ2-4,TGTGCCAGTAGCCTAGCCAAAAACATTCAGTACTTC,CASSLAKNIQYF
TRBD1,.,TRBV5-1,TRBJ1-2,TGCGCCAGCAGCTTGGAGGGTCAGGGACAGTACTATGGCTACACCTTC,CASSLEGQGQYYGYTF
.,.,TRBV27,TRBJ2-1,TGTGCCAGCAGTTTATTCGACAGCCCCAATGAGCAGTTCTTC,CASSLFDSPNEQFF
TRBD2,.,TRBV5-4,TRBJ2-1,TGTGCCAGCAGCTCTGGACTAGCGGGGTCCTCGGGGAATGAGCAGTTCTTC,CASSSGLAGSSGNEQFF
.,few,TRBV27,TRBJ2-7,TGTGCCAGCAGTTCCCAGGGGCCCTACGAGCAGTACTTC,CASSSQGPYEQYF
TRBD1,.,TRBV19,TRBJ2-1,TGTGCCAGTAACGGACAGGGGTTATACAATGAGCAGTTCTTC,CASNGQGLYNEQFF
.,.,TRBV9,TRBJ2-3,TGTGCCAGCAGCGTGAGGCAAACAGATACGCAGTATTTT,CASSVRQTDTQYF
.,.,TRBV10-1,TRBJ1-1,TGCGCCAGCACCGCTGGACTGGGGAACACTGAAGCTTTCTTT,CASTAGLGNTEAFF
TRBD1,.,TRBV2,TRBJ1-4,TGTGCCAGCACCCGGCAGGGACAGGAGAATGAAAAACTGTTTTTT,CASTRQGQENEKLFF
.,.,TRBV10-1,TRBJ2-1,TGCGCCAGCAGTGACCCTGGACAGACCCCTGAGCAGTTCTTC,CASSDPGQTPEQFF
TRBD1,.,TRBV2,TRBJ1-2,TGTGCCAGCAGTGCGGGACAGGGATTCTATGGCTACACCTTC,CASSAGQGFYGYTF
TRBD1,.,TRBV7-3,TRBJ1-1,TGTGCCAGCAGCCCGGCAGGGGGGCCCGAAGCTTTCTTT,CASSPAGGPEAFF
.,.,TRBV5-1,TRBJ1-3,TGCGCCAGCAGCTCCCTCACAGGCGGAAACACCATATATTTT,CASSSLTGGNTIYF
.,.,TRBV7-3,TRBJ1-1,TGTGCCAGCAGCTTAGTAGAGAACACTGAAGCTTTCTTT,CASSLVENTEAFF
TRBD1,.,TRBV7-2,TRBJ2-7,TGTGCCAGCAGCTTAGCGGGGACAGGGTACTACGAGCAGTACTTC,CASSLAGTGYYEQYF
.,.,TRBV18,TRBJ2-7,TGTGCCAGCTCAGTGGGCTTCTCCTACGAGCAGTACTTC,CASSVGFSYEQYF
TRBD2,.,TRBV3-1/TRBV3-2,TRBJ2-5,TGTGCCAGCAGCCAAGAAGGGCCAGCGGGGGCGTCAGAGACCCAGTACTTC,CASSQEGPAGASETQYF
TRBD2,.,TRBV7-8,TRBJ2-1,TGTGCCAGCAGCTTAGGCAGTGTGCCTAGCGGGACAAATGAGCAGTTCTTC,CASSLGSVPSGTNEQFF
.,.,TRBV5-1,TRBJ1-6,TGCGCCAGCAAGGGGGTGACAGGCTTTGGGACACCCCTCCACTTT,CASKGVTGFGTPLHF
.,.,TRBV5-4,TRBJ1-2,TGTGCCAGCAGCACGGAGCGGTCGCCTTATGGCTACACCTTC,CASSTERSPYGYTF
TRBD1,.,TRBV24-1,TRBJ1-4,TGTGCCACCAAGGGCTACAGGGGGGTCATTAACGAAAAACTGTTTTTT,CATKGYRGVINEKLFF
TRBD1,.,TRBV3-1/TRBV3-2,TRBJ2-5,TGTGCCAGCAGCCACCGGACAGGGCAAGAGACCCAGTACTTC,CASSHRTGQETQYF
.,.,TRBV21-1,TRBJ2-3,TGTGCCAGCAGCAAGGTGTATGGACTAGACGCTGCAGATACGCAGTATTTT,CASSKVYGLDAADTQYF
.,once,TRBV7-3,TRBJ1-1,TGTGCCAGCAGCTTGGACAGAAACACTGAAGCTTTCTTT,CASSLDRNTEAFF
.,.,TRBV11-2,TRBJ1-3,TGTGCCAGCAGCTTATCCAGGGCTGGAAACACCATATATTTT,CASSLSRAGNTIYF
TRBD1,.,TRBV10-3,TRBJ1-6,TGTGCCATCGCCGGGACAGATAATTCACCCCTCCACTTT,CAIAGTDNSPLHF
.,.,TRBV5-6,TRBJ2-6,TGTGCCAGCAGCCTCTCTGGGGCCAACGTCCTGACTTTC,CASSLSGANVLTF
.,.,TRBV7-9,TRBJ1-2,TGTGCCAGCAGACCTCCAGGGGTAACGAACTATGGCTACACCTTC,CASRPPGVTNYGYTF
.,.,TRBV5-1,TRBJ2-3,TGCGCCAGCAGCTTGGTAGTCTCTCCTAGCACAGATACGCAGTATTTT,CASSLVVSPSTDTQYF
.,.,TRBV4-1,TRBJ1-6,TGCGCCAGCAGCCAAGATCCGTCCGGGGTACGTTCACCCCTCCACTTT,CASSQDPSGVRSPLHF